Listed below are T cell receptor beta chains from one sample, sequenced in a study of shared clonotypes between healthy human individuals. Using immunoSEQ multiplex PCR, the repertoire was profiled, and TCRdb retains in-frame clones only, with some absent. The sample has around 2.5 million clones; over 85% are singletons. Input material: naive CD4+ T cells from PBMCs. Receptors originate from a man younger than 30 in good health. Some clones in this sample may be carry-over from other donors' samples. The CDR3 runs from the conserved cysteine through the conserved F or W. Fields, in order: V gene, D gene, clone size, J gene, CDR3 DNA, CDR3 protein. A D gene is named only where the DNA matches it firmly. Expanded clones are given a class, and other clones once, few, many or no size at all.

>TRBV5-1|NA|once|TRBJ2-3
TGCGCCAGCAGCCCCAGGGTTAGTGGGGGCACAGATACGCAGTATTTT
CASSPRVSGGTDTQYF
>TRBV5-4|TRBD1|NA|TRBJ1-6
TGTGCCAGCAGGCAGGGGGGTGATAATTCACCCCTCCACTTT
CASRQGGDNSPLHF
>TRBV9|TRBD2|NA|TRBJ2-3
TGTGCCAGCAGCATCCGGGACTACTCAGATACGCAGTATTTT
CASSIRDYSDTQYF
>TRBV7-9|NA|NA|TRBJ2-5
TGTGCCAGCAGCTTCGGGAACATGGGGGAGACCCAGTACTTC
CASSFGNMGETQYF
>TRBV9|NA|once|TRBJ2-7
TGTGCCAGCAGCGTTTCCCTTAACCGACCTGCGGACGAGCAGTACTTC
CASSVSLNRPADEQYF
>TRBV7-9|TRBD2|NA|TRBJ2-1
TGTGCCAGCCTACACTCTAGCGGGATACCCAATGAGCAGTTCTTC
CASLHSSGIPNEQFF
>TRBV5-1|NA|NA|TRBJ1-1
TGCGCCAGCAGCATCGCGCGACTCGGGACTGAAGCTTTCTTT
CASSIARLGTEAFF
>TRBV19|TRBD1|NA|TRBJ1-5
TGTGCCAGTACCCGGGGACAGGGGCTTGGTCAGCCCCAGCATTTT
CASTRGQGLGQPQHF
>TRBV18|NA|NA|TRBJ1-5
TGTGCCAGCTCACCACAACAGGGACGGAATCAGCCCCAGCATTTT
CASSPQQGRNQPQHF
>TRBV20-1|NA|NA|TRBJ1-1
TGCAGTGCCCTCCGCAACACTGAAGCTTTCTTT
CSALRNTEAFF
>TRBV2|TRBD1|NA|TRBJ2-3
TGTGCCAGCAGAATAGGACAGGGGGCCGCAGATACGCAGTATTTT
CASRIGQGAADTQYF
>TRBV7-9|NA|few|TRBJ1-1
TGTGCCAGCAGCCCTGGGGGATGGCAAGCTTTCTTT
CASSPGGWQAFF
>TRBV5-4|NA|NA|TRBJ2-1
TGTGCCAGCAGCCCAAATCCGTATGATGAGCAGTTCTTC
CASSPNPYDEQFF
>TRBV7-2|NA|NA|TRBJ2-1
TGTGCCAGCAGCTCCCTACGGGAGTCCTACAATGAGCAGTTCTTC
CASSSLRESYNEQFF
>TRBV11-2|TRBD1|NA|TRBJ2-7
TGTGCCAGCAGCTCGCTCCGGGACAGGGTCTACGAGCAGTACTTC
CASSSLRDRVYEQYF
>TRBV7-9|TRBD2|NA|TRBJ2-5
TGTGCCAGCAGCTTAGGCGGGACTAAAATCGAGACCCAGTACTTC
CASSLGGTKIETQYF
>TRBV7-2|NA|NA|TRBJ2-3
TGTGCCAGCAGCCCCCTTGGGATGTGGGGCACAGATACGCAGTATTTT
CASSPLGMWGTDTQYF
>TRBV5-4|NA|NA|TRBJ2-7
TGTGCCAGCAGCTTACGCCGGGTTGACGGCGAGCAGTACTTC
CASSLRRVDGEQYF
>TRBV27|NA|NA|TRBJ2-6
TGTGCCAGCCAATTTCTGGGGGGCGGGGCCAACGTCCTGACTTTC
CASQFLGGGANVLTF
>TRBV28|NA|NA|TRBJ2-7
TGTGCCAGCAGTTTATCTTTACAGAGCCGCTACGAGCAGTACTTC
CASSLSLQSRYEQYF
>TRBV6-5|NA|NA|TRBJ1-2
TGTGCCAGCAGCCCTATGGGGCAGGCTAACTATGGCTACACCTTC
CASSPMGQANYGYTF
>TRBV5-1|NA|NA|TRBJ2-5
TGCGCCAGCAGCTTGGCCGGTCAGGGAGAGACCCAGTACTTC
CASSLAGQGETQYF
>TRBV28|NA|NA|TRBJ2-2
TGTGCCAGCAGTTTGGCCAGCCTTAGCACCGGGGAGCTGTTTTTT
CASSLASLSTGELFF
>TRBV5-1|TRBD2|NA|TRBJ2-2
TGCGCCAGCAGCTTGGTCGCTAGCGGAGTGAACACCGGGGAGCTGTTTTTT
CASSLVASGVNTGELFF
>TRBV6-1|TRBD1|NA|TRBJ1-4
TGTGCCAGCAGTGTCGGACAGGGTAATATCGCTGAAAAACTGTTTTTT
CASSVGQGNIAEKLFF
>TRBV2|NA|NA|TRBJ2-5
TGTGCCAGCAAAATAACGCGTGGGGGCGAGACCCAGTACTTC
CASKITRGGETQYF
>TRBV28|NA|NA|TRBJ1-5
TGTGCCAGCAGTCCCACTTTAATGACCAATCCCCAGCATTTT
CASSPTLMTNPQHF
>TRBV2|NA|NA|TRBJ2-5
TGTGCCAGCGCGGGGCCAGTCCAAGAGACCCAGTACTTC
CASAGPVQETQYF
>TRBV28|TRBD1|NA|TRBJ1-1
TGTGCTACGAGACAGGGAGGTACCACTGAAGCTTTCTTT
CATRQGGTTEAFF
>TRBV5-1|NA|NA|TRBJ1-4
TGCGCCAGCAGCGACCCGGGCGGGGGCGCGGGGGAAAAACTGTTTTTT
CASSDPGGGAGEKLFF